Following are 16 T cell receptor beta chains from one sample sequenced in a study of blood T cell repertoires in COVID-19. The data were produced by immunoSEQ multiplex PCR, yet TCRdb's version contains in-frame clones alone and is incomplete. The sample has about 360,000 clones, around 83% seen once. Sequenced input: peripheral blood. These receptors were obtained from a man aged 25 to 40 with active or convalescent COVID-19.

V is TRBV4-1 and J is TRBJ2-1; TRBD1 aligns across 12 bases. CDR1 is MGHRA, CDR2 YSYEKL, per germline. J lost 8 bases, V lost 4 bases, and 6 bases had no gene match. The CDR3 has 15 amino acids. The CDR3 is CASSRTGTGGDEQFF. The CDR3 coding sequence is TGCGCCAGCAGCCGGACCGGGACAGGGGGCGATGAGCAGTTCTTC.

The J gene is TRBJ2-1, the V gene TRBV29-1, with 8 bases identical to TRBD1. The J segment lost 10 bases and the V segment lost 4 bases, leaving 9 bases of the junction unmatched. Germline CDR1 reads SQVTM; CDR2 reads ANQGSEA. The CDR3 consists of 13 residues. The CDR3 sequence is CSVAPQGAVEQFF. The CDR3 coding sequence is TGCAGCGTTGCTCCCCAGGGGGCAGTGGAGCAGTTCTTC.

This sequence joins TRBV2 and TRBJ1-2; tentative D call: TRBD1 (5 bases). This CDR3 spans 15 amino acids. Germline V gene data show CDR1 as SNHLY and CDR2 as FYNNEI. Trimming removed 7 bases from V and 0 bases from J, with 15 bases in between. CDR3 residues: CASKPWEGSNYGYTF. CDR3 bases: TGTGCCAGCAAACCTTGGGAGGGGTCTAACTATGGCTACACCTTC.

The chain recombines TRBV18 with TRBJ1-1; TRBD1 agrees at 8 bases. The CDR3 consists of 17 residues. Losses at the gene ends were 5 bases for V and 4 bases for J; bases not matched to a gene: 15. Per germline, CDR1 KGHSH and CDR2 LQKENI. The CDR3 reads CASSGVQGAQGGTEAFF. Written as DNA, the CDR3 is TGTGCCAGCTCAGGAGTGCAGGGGGCGCAGGGGGGCACTGAAGCTTTCTTT.

The chain couples TRBV10-1 to TRBJ1-6; TRBD1 is a possible D gene (5 bases). There are 19 residues in the CDR3. Trimming took off 0 bases at V and 4 bases at J, with 19 bases between the two ends. Germline values: CDR1 WNHNN, CDR2 SYGVQD (reference sequence). In DNA, the CDR3 is TGCGCCAGCAGTGAGTCGGATCGAAGGGGAATGAAGTATAATTCACCCCTCCACTTT. This sequence encodes CASSESDRRGMKYNSPLHF.

The V gene is TRBV7-2, the J gene TRBJ2-1, with 10 bases aligning to TRBD1. From germline, CDR1 is SGHTA and CDR2 FQGNSA. V was clipped by 5 bases and J by 7 bases; unmatched bases: 11. The CDR3 is 16 residues long. The CDR3 is CASSGRTGGTINEQFF. The CDR3 nucleotides read TGTGCCAGCAGCGGCCGGACAGGGGGTACGATAAATGAGCAGTTCTTC.

The V gene is TRBV7-9, the J gene TRBJ2-5, with 7 bases aligning to TRBD2. Germline V lookup: CDR1 SEHNR, CDR2 FQNEAQ (reference sequence). The trim removed 5 bases at V and 1 base at J, leaving 4 bases unmatched. The CDR3 loop spans 14 amino acids. The CDR3 here is CASSARETQETQYF. For the CDR3, the DNA is TGTGCCAGCAGCGCGCGGGAGACCCAAGAGACCCAGTACTTC.

The chain employs TRBV4-1 and TRBJ2-7; 12 bases map to TRBD2. The CDR3 contains 17 residues. Germline assignment: CDR1 MGHRA and CDR2 YSYEKL. The junction had 9 bases not matched to a gene; V was cut back by 6 bases and J by 0 bases. As DNA, the CDR3 is TGCGCCAGCAGTTGGGGACTAGCGGGCCGCGTCTCCTACGAGCAGTACTTC. Protein sequence: CASSWGLAGRVSYEQYF.

This chain joins TRBV28 and TRBJ2-3, with 10 nucleotides matching TRBD2. J gave up 5 bases and V 3 bases, and 5 bases lay outside the gene matches. The CDR3 loop spans 15 amino acids. Germline V CDR1 and CDR2: MDHEN, SYDVKM. The CDR3 coding sequence is TGTGCCAGCAGTTTCTTAGCGGGAGGAGGAGATACGCAGTATTTT. Its protein is CASSFLAGGGDTQYF. The full variable domain, its missing parts supplied by reference TRBV28 and TRBJ2-3, is DVKVTQSSRYLVKRTGEKVFLECVQDMDHENMFWYRQDPGLGLRLIYFSYDVKMKEKGDIPEGYSVSREKKERFSLILESASTNQTSMYLCASSFLAGGGDTQYFGPGTRLTVL.

The J gene is TRBJ2-5, the V gene TRBV18; no definite D call. Germline V gene data show CDR1 as KGHSH and CDR2 as LQKENI. CDR3 length equals 15 residues. V was cut by 5 bases and J by 0 bases, with 13 bases left in between. The CDR3, as DNA: TGTGCCAGCTCATCCCCGACTGGCGACCAAGAGACCCAGTACTTC. Its protein product is CASSSPTGDQETQYF. Filled out from reference TRBV18 and TRBJ2-5, the complete variable domain reads NAGVMQNPRHLVRRRGQEARLRCSPMKGHSHVYWYRQLPEEGLKFMVYLQKENIIDESGMPKERFSAEFPKEGPSILRIQQVVRGDSAAYFCASSSPTGDQETQYFGPGTRLLVL.

J is TRBJ2-1 and V is TRBV24-1, with a weak D call TRBD2 (5 bases). The CDR3 runs to 15 residues. V was shortened by 2 bases and J by 0 bases, with 7 bases between the two germline ends. Germline V gives CDR1 KGHDR, CDR2 SFDVKD. In DNA form, the CDR3 reads TGTGCCACCAGTGATTATGGGAGCTCCTACAATGAGCAGTTCTTC. Translation: CATSDYGSSYNEQFF.

The chain recombines TRBV7-8 with TRBJ2-3, with a tentative D call TRBD2 (5 bases). V gave up 2 bases and J gave up 6 bases, with 21 bases separating them. Germline CDR1 and CDR2: SGHVS and FQNEAQ. The CDR3 spans 17 residues. CDR3 sequence reads: CASSLMASPSRGDTQYF. The CDR3 nucleotides read TGTGCCAGCAGCTTAATGGCTAGTCCCAGCCGAGGGGATACGCAGTATTTT.

The chain recombines TRBV19 with TRBJ2-1, with 7 bases matching TRBD2. CDR3 length: 16 residues. J lost 0 bases, V lost 4 bases, and 6 bases had no gene match. Germline values: CDR1 LNHDA, CDR2 SQIVND (reference sequence). The CDR3 nucleotides read TGTGCCAGTAGTAAAAGCGGGGTCAGCTCCTACAATGAGCAGTTCTTC. It is translated as CASSKSGVSSYNEQFF.

The chain uses TRBV2 and TRBJ1-3; D ambiguous. Deletions cut 2 bases from V and 2 bases from J, with 10 bases between. The CDR3 sequence is 15 residues long. Germline CDR1 and CDR2: SNHLY and FYNNEI. CDR3 in amino acids: CASSEWGAPGNTIYF. The CDR3, as DNA: TGTGCCAGCAGTGAATGGGGAGCCCCTGGAAACACCATATATTTT.

The chain joins TRBV7-2 to TRBJ2-7; D gene unclear. CDR1 is SGHTA and CDR2 is FQGNSA in the germline V gene. Trimming took off 5 bases at V and 6 bases at J, with 11 bases between the two ends. The CDR3 runs to 12 residues. CDR3 nucleotides: TGTGCCAGCAGCCTTCTATCCGGCGAGCAGTACTTC. It encodes CASSLLSGEQYF.

The rearrangement links TRBV27 to TRBJ2-2, with D unclear. The germline V gene encodes CDR1 MNHEY and CDR2 SMNVEV (reference sequence). This CDR3 spans 16 amino acids. The V end lost 1 base, the J end lost 1 base, and 10 bases lay between the germline ends. Here the CDR3 DNA reads TGTGCCAGCAGTTTATTAATGGGCCGGAACACCGGGGAGCTGTTTTTT. It yields the protein CASSLLMGRNTGELFF.